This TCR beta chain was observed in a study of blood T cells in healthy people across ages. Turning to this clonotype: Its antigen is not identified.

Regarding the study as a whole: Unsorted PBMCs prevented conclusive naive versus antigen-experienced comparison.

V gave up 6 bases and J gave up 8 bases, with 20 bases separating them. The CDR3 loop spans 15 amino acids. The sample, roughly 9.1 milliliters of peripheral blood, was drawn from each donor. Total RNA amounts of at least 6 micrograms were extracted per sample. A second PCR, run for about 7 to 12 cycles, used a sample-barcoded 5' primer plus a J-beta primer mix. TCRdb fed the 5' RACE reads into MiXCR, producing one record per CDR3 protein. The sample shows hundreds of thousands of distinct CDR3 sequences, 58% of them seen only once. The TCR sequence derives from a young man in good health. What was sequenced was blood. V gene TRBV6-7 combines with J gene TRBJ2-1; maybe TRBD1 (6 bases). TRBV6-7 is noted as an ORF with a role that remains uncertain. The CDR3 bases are TGTGCCAGCAGCAGGGGCGTATTGGAATGCGATGAGCAGTTCTTC. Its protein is CASSRGVLECDEQFF.